This T cell receptor (beta chain) is drawn from a study of Graves' ophthalmopathy and Graves' hyperthyroidism. Trimming cost V 7 bases and J 8 bases, with 20 bases left between them. This CDR3 region has 14 residues. Germline V gives CDR1 LNHDA, CDR2 SQIVND (reference sequence). This clonotype was seen repeatedly, ten times or more. Amplification of TCR beta CDR3 regions used RNA transcripts. An initial RT-PCR round employing HTBI primers preceded a second-round multiplex PCR. MiXCR, applied by TCRdb to the multiplex PCR reads, yields one record per CDR3 protein. This repertoire shows roughly 1.1 million distinct CDR3 sequences, 35% to 45% found once; its top ten account for around 10%.

This sequence joins TRBV19 and TRBJ1-2, with D possibly matching TRBD1 (6 bases). Material for sequencing was peripheral blood or thyroid tissue (not recorded which). The sequence was obtained from an adult man with Graves' hyperthyroidism. As DNA, the CDR3 is TGTGCCAGTACCCAGCTCGGGGGCAGCGAGGGCTACACCTTC. Its translation is CASTQLGGSEGYTF. Complete variable domain (other parts from reference TRBV19 and TRBJ1-2): DGGITQSPKYLFRKEGQNVTLSCEQNLNHDAMYWYRQDPGQGLRLIYYSQIVNDFQKGDIAEGYSVSREKKESFPLTVTSAQKNPTAFYLCASTQLGGSEGYTFGSGTRLTVV.